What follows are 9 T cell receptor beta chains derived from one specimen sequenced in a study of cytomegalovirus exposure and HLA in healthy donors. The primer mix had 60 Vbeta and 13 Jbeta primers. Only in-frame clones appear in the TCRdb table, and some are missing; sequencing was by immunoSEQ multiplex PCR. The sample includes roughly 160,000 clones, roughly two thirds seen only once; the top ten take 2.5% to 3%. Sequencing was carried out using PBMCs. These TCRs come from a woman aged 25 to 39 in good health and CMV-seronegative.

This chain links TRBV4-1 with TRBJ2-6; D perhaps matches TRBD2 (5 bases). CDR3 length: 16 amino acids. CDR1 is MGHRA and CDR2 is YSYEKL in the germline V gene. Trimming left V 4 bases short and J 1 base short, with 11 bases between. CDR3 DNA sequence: TGCGCCAGCAGCCGACCCGGCGGGTCTGGGGCCAACGTCCTGACTTTC. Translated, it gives CASSRPGGSGANVLTF.

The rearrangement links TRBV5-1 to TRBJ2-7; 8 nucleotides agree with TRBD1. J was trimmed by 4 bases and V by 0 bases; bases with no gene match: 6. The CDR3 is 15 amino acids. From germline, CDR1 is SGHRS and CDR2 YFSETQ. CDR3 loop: CASSLGDRGSYEQYF. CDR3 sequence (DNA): TGCGCCAGCAGCTTGGGTGACAGGGGATCTTACGAGCAGTACTTC.

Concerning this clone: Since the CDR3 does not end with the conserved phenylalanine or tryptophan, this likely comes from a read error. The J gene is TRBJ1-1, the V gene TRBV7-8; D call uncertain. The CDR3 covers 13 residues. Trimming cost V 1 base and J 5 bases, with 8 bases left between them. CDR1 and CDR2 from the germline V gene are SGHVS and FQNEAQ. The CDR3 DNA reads TGTGCCAGCAGCTTAGGAGGGAGGACTGAAGCTTTCCTT. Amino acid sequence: CASSLGGRTEAFL.

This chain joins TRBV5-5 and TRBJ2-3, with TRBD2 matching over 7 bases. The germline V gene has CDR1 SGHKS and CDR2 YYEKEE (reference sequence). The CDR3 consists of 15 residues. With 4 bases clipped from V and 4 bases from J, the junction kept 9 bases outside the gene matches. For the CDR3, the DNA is TGTGCCAGCAGCAACTGGGGAGGGGTGGCAGATACGCAGTATTTT. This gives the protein CASSNWGGVADTQYF.

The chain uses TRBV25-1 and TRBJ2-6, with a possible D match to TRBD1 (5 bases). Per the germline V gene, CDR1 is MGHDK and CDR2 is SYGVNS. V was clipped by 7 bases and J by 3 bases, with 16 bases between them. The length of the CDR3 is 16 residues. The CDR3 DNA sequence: TGTGCCAGCATTGGCAGGGCCTCCAGTGGGGCCAACGTCCTGACTTTC. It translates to CASIGRASSGANVLTF.

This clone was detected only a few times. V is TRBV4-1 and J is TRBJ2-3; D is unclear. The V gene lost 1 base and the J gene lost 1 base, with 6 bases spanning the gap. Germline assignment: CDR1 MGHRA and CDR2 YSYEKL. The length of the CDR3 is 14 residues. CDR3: CASSQVEGTDTQYF. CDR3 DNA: TGCGCCAGCAGCCAAGTAGAGGGCACAGATACGCAGTATTTT.

CDR3 in DNA: TGTGCCAGCAGCGCCCCGACTAGCCAAACCCCGAAAACCACCGGGGAGCTGTTTTTT. It translates to CASSAPTSQTPKTTGELFF. The chain links TRBV9 to TRBJ2-2; 7 nucleotides align to TRBD2. This CDR3 is 19 amino acids long. The V and J ends lost 3 bases and 4 bases, in that order; junction bases with no gene match: 18. Germline loops: CDR1 SGDLS, CDR2 YYNGEE.

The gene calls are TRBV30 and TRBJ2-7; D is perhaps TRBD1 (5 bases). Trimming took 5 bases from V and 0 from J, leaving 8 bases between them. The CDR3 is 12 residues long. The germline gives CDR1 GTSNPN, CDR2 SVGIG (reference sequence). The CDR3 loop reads CAWGAFSYEQYF. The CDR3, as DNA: TGTGCCTGGGGGGCCTTCTCCTACGAGCAGTACTTC.

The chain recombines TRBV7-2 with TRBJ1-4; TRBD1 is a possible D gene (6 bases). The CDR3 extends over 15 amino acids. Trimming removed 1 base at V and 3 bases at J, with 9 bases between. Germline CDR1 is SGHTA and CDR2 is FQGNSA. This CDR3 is CASSLEGVSNEKLFF. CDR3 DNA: TGTGCCAGCAGCTTAGAGGGGGTTTCTAATGAAAAACTGTTTTTT.